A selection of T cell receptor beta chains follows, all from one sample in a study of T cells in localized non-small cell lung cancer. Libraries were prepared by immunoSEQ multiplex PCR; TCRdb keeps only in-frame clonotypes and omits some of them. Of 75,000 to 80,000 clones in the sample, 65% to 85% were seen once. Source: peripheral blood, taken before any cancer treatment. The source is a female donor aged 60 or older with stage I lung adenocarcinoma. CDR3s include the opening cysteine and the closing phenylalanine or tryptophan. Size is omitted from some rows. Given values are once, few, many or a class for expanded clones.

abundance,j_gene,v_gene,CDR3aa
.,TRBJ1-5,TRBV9,CASSVGGGGNQPQHF
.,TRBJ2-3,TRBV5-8,CASSLDLDTQYF
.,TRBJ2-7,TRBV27,CASSFHSRVAGRYEQYF
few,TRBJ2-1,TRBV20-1,CSAHRREEQFF
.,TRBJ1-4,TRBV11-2,CASSLGGTQELFF
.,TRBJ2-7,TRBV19,CASSTVPYYEQYF
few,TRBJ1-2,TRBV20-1,CSGEDNYGYTF
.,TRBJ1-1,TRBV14,CASSQYMGLQETEAFF
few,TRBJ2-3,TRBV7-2,CASSLFSSGLDTQYF
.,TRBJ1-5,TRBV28,CASSWGEGARNQPQHF
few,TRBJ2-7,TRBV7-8,CASSLAPPDRGGYEQYF
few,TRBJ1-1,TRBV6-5,CASSSTEAFF
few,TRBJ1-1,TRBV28,CASSFGAIEAFF
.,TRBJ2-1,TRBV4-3,CASSQGYSYNEQFF
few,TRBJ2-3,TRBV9,CASSVVTDTQYF
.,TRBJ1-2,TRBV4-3,CASSQDEAGTYGYTF
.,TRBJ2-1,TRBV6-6,CASSRGGEMNVNEQFF
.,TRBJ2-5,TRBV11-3,CASSPGLAEEETQYF
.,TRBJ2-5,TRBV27,CASSSMTGRETQYF
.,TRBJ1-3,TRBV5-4,CASSLADSRNTIYF
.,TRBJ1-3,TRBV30,CAEGSGNTIYF
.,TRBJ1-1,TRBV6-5,CASSYPPVAFF
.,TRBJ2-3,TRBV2,CASTGVGGTDTQYF
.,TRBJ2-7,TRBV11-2,CATRRGTYEQYF
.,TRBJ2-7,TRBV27,CASSTTGPAYEQYF
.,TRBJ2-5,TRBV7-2,CASSNLRGNQETQYF
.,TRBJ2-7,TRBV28,CASSLSRGVYEQYF